The rows below give T cell receptor beta chains drawn from one sample of a study of blood T cell repertoires in COVID-19. This table comes from immunoSEQ multiplex PCR, and its TCRdb copy is limited to in-frame clones, with some not included. The sample holds over 100,000 clones, 88% seen once. Sequencing was carried out using peripheral blood. The receptors derive from a man aged 45 to 65 with acute or convalescent COVID-19. Both conserved end residues are part of each CDR3. A D gene is named only where the DNA matches it firmly. Part of the rows lack a size; the others show once, few, many or a class for expanded clones.

TRBJ2-1 | few | . | TRBV6-5 | CASIGQVGYNEQFF | TGTGCCAGCATAGGCCAGGTTGGGTACAATGAGCAGTTCTTC
TRBJ1-3 | . | TRBD1 | TRBV18 | CASSRGQGGRRNTIYF | TGTGCCAGCTCACGAGGACAGGGAGGTAGAAGAAACACCATATATTTT
TRBJ1-6 | . | . | TRBV2 | CASSDRVGNSPLHF | TGTGCCAGCAGTGACAGGGTAGGAAATTCACCCCTCCACTTT
TRBJ2-7 | . | TRBD1 | TRBV19 | CASSIPDRGWYEQYF | TGTGCCAGTAGTATTCCGGACAGGGGGTGGTACGAGCAGTACTTC
TRBJ1-2 | . | TRBD1 | TRBV19 | CASSEDGRGHSYGYTF | TGTGCCAGTAGTGAGGACGGCAGGGGGCATAGCTATGGCTACACCTTC
TRBJ1-1 | . | . | TRBV7-9 | CASSITGTGTEAFF | TGTGCCAGCAGCATAACAGGGACGGGGACTGAAGCTTTCTTT
TRBJ1-5 | . | . | TRBV27 | CASSLSHPRQPQHF | TGTGCCAGCAGTTTATCCCACCCGAGACAGCCCCAGCATTTT
TRBJ1-1 | . | TRBD1 | TRBV4-2 | CASSQEGQGNTEAFF | TGTGCCAGCAGCCAGGAGGGACAGGGGAACACTGAAGCTTTCTTT
TRBJ2-1 | . | TRBD2 | TRBV6-5 | CASSRSGRANNEQFF | TGTGCCAGCAGCCGTAGCGGGAGGGCCAACAATGAGCAGTTCTTC
TRBJ1-3 | . | TRBD1 | TRBV7-9 | CASSPRTGPISGNTIYF | TGTGCCAGCAGCCCTAGGACAGGGCCCATCTCTGGAAACACCATATATTTT
TRBJ1-4 | . | TRBD1 | TRBV5-1 | CASSTEQGAWEKLFF | TGCGCCAGCAGCACTGAGCAGGGGGCGTGGGAAAAACTGTTTTTT
TRBJ1-2 | . | TRBD1 | TRBV28 | CASQSPGTGGLNYGYTF | TGTGCCAGCCAGTCACCCGGGACAGGGGGCTTGAACTATGGCTACACCTTC
TRBJ1-1 | . | TRBD1 | TRBV18 | CASSLSQGYQAFF | TGTGCCAGCTCACTATCACAGGGGTACCAAGCTTTCTTT
TRBJ1-5 | . | . | TRBV7-9 | CASSTDHQPQHF | TGTGCCAGCAGCACAGACCATCAGCCCCAGCATTTT
TRBJ1-2 | once | TRBD1 | TRBV28 | CASRVGQGKHGYTF | TGTGCCAGCAGAGTGGGACAGGGGAAGCATGGCTACACCTTC
TRBJ2-3 | few | TRBD1 | TRBV7-9 | CASSHGTGLFTDTQYF | TGTGCCAGCAGCCATGGGACAGGGTTATTCACAGATACGCAGTATTTT
TRBJ1-3 | . | . | TRBV15 | CATSRGGLGQYGNTIYF | TGTGCCACCAGCAGAGGAGGACTAGGACAGTACGGAAACACCATATATTTT
TRBJ2-2 | . | . | TRBV5-4 | CASSSPGTTAGELFF | TGTGCCAGCAGCTCTCCCGGGACAACCGCCGGGGAGCTGTTTTTT
TRBJ1-5 | . | TRBD1 | TRBV29-1 | CSVGQGRDQPQHF | TGCAGCGTTGGACAGGGTCGAGATCAGCCCCAGCATTTT
TRBJ1-2 | . | . | TRBV5-1 | CASSLSGGHGYTF | TGCGCCAGCAGCTTGTCGGGGGGTCATGGCTACACCTTC
TRBJ1-5 | . | . | TRBV9 | CASSVAGGPNQPQHF | TGTGCCAGCAGCGTAGCCGGGGGGCCTAATCAGCCCCAGCATTTT
TRBJ2-7 | . | TRBD2 | TRBV3-1/TRBV3-2 | CASSLLSGRNEQYF | TGTGCCAGCAGCCTCCTTAGCGGGAGGAACGAGCAGTACTTC
TRBJ2-7 | . | TRBD1 | TRBV5-1 | CASSGGTGDPYEQYF | TGCGCCAGCAGCGGTGGGACAGGGGACCCCTACGAGCAGTACTTC
TRBJ1-1 | . | . | TRBV10-3 | CAISGWGVGEAFF | TGTGCCATCAGTGGATGGGGAGTGGGTGAAGCTTTCTTT
TRBJ2-2 | . | . | TRBV6-4 | CASSDGQQLTGELFF | TGTGCCAGCAGTGACGGACAGCAGCTCACCGGGGAGCTGTTTTTT